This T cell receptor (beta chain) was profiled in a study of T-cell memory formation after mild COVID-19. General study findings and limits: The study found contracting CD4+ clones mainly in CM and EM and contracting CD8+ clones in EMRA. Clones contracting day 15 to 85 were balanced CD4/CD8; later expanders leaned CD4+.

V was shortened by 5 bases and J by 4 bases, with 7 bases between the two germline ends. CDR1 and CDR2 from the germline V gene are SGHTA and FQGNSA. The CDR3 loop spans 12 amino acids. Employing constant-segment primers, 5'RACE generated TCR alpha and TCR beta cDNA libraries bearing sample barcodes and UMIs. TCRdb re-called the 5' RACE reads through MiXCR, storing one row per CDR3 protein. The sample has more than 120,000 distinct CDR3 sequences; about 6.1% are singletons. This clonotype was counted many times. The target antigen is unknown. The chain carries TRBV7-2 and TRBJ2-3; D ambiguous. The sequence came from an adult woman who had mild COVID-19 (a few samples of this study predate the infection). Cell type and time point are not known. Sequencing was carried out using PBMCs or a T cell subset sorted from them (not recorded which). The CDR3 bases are TGTGCCAGCAGCAGCTTTGCAGATACGCAGTATTTT. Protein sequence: CASSSFADTQYF.